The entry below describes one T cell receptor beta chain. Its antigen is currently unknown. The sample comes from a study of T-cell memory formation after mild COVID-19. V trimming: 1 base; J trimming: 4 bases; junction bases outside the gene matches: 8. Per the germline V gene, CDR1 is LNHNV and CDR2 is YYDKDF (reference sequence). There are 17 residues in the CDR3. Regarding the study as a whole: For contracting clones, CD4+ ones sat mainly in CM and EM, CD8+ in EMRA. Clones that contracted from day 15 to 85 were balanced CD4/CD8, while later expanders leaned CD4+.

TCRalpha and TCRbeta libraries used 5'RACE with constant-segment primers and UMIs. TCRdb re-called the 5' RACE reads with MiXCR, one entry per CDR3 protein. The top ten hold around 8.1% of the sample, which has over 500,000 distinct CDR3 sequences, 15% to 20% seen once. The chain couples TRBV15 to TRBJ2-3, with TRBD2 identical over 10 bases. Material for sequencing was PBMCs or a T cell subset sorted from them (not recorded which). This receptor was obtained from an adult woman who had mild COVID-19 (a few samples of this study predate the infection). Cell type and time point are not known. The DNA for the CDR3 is TGTGCCACCAGCAGAGGGGTATCAGCGGGAGGGCCAGATACGCAGTATTTT. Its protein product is CATSRGVSAGGPDTQYF.